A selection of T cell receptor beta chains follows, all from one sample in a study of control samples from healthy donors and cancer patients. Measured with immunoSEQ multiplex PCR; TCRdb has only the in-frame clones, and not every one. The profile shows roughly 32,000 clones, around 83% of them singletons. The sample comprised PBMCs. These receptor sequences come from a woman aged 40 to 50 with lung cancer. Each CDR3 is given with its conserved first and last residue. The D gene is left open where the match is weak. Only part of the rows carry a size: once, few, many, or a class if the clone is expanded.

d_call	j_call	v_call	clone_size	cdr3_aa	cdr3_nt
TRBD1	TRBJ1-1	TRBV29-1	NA	CSVVQGGGTEAFF	TGCAGCGTTGTTCAGGGGGGAGGGACTGAAGCTTTCTTT
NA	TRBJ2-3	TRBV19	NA	CASSMLSTDTQYF	TGTGCCAGTAGTATGCTAAGCACAGATACGCAGTATTTT
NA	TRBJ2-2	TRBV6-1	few	CASSEGVGDTGELFF	TGTGCCAGCAGTGAAGGGGTGGGAGACACCGGGGAGCTGTTTTTT
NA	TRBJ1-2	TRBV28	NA	CASSSLRLQGGYTF	TGTGCCAGCAGTTCCCTCCGTCTACAGGGTGGCTACACCTTC
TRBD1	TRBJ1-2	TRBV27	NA	CASRPTGGAYGYTF	TGTGCCAGCAGACCAACAGGGGGCGCGTATGGCTACACCTTC
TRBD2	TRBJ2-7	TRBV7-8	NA	CASSRSGVASYEQYF	TGTGCCAGCAGCCGTAGCGGGGTAGCCTCCTACGAGCAGTACTTC
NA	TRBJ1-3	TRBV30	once	CAWEGAGNTIYF	TGTGCCTGGGAGGGGGCTGGAAACACCATATATTTT
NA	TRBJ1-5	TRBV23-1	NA	CASSQRGQTINQPQHF	TGCGCCAGCAGTCAACGCGGTCAGACAATTAATCAGCCCCAGCATTTT
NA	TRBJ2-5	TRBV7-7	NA	CAVPGPETQYF	TGTGCCGTCCCTGGGCCGGAGACCCAGTACTTC
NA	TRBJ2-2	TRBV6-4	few	CASSDGQNTGELFF	TGTGCCAGCAGTGACGGGCAAAACACCGGGGAGCTGTTTTTT
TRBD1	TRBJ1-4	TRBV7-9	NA	CASSHGTGGRINEKLFF	TGTGCCAGCAGCCACGGGACAGGGGGCCGGATTAATGAAAAACTGTTTTTT
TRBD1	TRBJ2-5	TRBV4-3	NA	CASSRDSQETQYF	TGCGCCAGCAGCCGGGACAGCCAAGAGACCCAGTACTTC
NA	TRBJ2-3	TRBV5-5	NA	CASSLVGTGDTQYF	TGTGCCAGCAGCTTGGTGGGCACCGGAGATACGCAGTATTTT
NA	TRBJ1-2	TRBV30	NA	CAWSGPFRGSYGYTF	TGTGCCTGGAGTGGGCCGTTTAGGGGTAGCTATGGCTACACCTTC
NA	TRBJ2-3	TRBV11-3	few	CASSLGPTSTDTQYF	TGTGCCAGCAGCTTAGGGCCGACTAGTACAGATACGCAGTATTTT
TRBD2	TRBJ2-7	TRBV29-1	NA	CSVEGGRGVPPEQYF	TGCAGCGTTGAAGGTGGTCGGGGGGTCCCGCCCGAGCAGTACTTC
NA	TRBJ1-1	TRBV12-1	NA	CASSFAGGARATEAFF	NA
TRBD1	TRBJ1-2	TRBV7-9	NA	CASSSSGTGFTGYTF	TGTGCCAGCAGCTCATCCGGGACAGGGTTCACTGGCTACACCTTC
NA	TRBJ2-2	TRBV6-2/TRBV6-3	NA	CASSYNRANTGELFF	TGTGCCAGCAGTTACAACAGGGCGAACACCGGGGAGCTGTTTTTT
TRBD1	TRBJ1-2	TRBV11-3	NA	CASSPGTGGPTF	TGTGCCAGCAGCCCCGGGACAGGGGGTCCCACCTTC
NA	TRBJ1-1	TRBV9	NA	CASSVAQGSTEAFF	TGTGCCAGCAGCGTAGCCCAGGGAAGTACTGAAGCTTTCTTT
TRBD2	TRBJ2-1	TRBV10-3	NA	CAISVESGGALDNEQFF	TGTGCCATCAGTGTTGAGAGCGGGGGGGCTTTGGACAATGAGCAGTTCTTC
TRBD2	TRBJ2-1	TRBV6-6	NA	CASSHRRQAGYNEQFF	TGTGCCAGCAGTCATAGGCGGCAAGCGGGGTACAATGAGCAGTTCTTC
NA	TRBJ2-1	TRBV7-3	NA	CASSFGAGSYNEQFF	TGTGCCAGCAGCTTTGGGGCTGGCTCCTACAATGAGCAGTTCTTC